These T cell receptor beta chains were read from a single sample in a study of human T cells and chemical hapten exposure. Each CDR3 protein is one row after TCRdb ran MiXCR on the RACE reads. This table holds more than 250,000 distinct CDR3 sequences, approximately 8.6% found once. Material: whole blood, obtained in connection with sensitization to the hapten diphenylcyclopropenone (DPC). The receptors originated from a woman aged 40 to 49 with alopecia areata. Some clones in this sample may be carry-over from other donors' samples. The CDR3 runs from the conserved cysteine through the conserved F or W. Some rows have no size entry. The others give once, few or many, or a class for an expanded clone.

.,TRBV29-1,CSVAGTSGRPSSYEQYF
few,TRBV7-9,CASSLPRTGGADTQYF
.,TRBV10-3,CAISVTGTDNEQFF
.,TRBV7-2,CASSLAGSGGKRQGNIQYF
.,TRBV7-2,CASSLDVSTYEQYF
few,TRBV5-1,CASSARQEVTEAFF
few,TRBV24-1,CATSAAGGGHEQFF
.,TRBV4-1,CASSQGPGTGNNEQYF
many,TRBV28,CASNRRPSSYNEQFF
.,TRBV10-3,CAANRGQGSTEAFF
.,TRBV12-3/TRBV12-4,CASSYLEQGDTQYF
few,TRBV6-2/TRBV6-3,CASSYAVGYEQYF
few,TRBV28,CASTSPDPSEKLFF
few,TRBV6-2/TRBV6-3,CASRRPGLAGIEQFF
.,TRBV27,CASNDRNNEQFF
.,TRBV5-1,CASSLDGGATAEQYF
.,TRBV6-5,CASSSGSRGEQFF
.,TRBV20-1,CSARETPLGGRGYEQYF
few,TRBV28,CATRTGGDYGYTF
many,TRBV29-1,CSVAGQGRGEQYF
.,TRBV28,CATGALSYEQFF
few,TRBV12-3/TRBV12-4,CASSFWRTGELFF
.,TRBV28,CASSLASGGNQPQHF
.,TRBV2,CASRTGTGAYEQYF
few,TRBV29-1,CSVAGGRDTQYF
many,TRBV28,CASSPLAGVNEKLFF
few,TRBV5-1,CASSLSRVPDTQYF
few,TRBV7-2,CASSTPGPRNEQFF
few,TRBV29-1,CSVGPTGTQETQYF
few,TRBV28,CASTMNRGGTEAFF
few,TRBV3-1,CASSQSGSPLHF